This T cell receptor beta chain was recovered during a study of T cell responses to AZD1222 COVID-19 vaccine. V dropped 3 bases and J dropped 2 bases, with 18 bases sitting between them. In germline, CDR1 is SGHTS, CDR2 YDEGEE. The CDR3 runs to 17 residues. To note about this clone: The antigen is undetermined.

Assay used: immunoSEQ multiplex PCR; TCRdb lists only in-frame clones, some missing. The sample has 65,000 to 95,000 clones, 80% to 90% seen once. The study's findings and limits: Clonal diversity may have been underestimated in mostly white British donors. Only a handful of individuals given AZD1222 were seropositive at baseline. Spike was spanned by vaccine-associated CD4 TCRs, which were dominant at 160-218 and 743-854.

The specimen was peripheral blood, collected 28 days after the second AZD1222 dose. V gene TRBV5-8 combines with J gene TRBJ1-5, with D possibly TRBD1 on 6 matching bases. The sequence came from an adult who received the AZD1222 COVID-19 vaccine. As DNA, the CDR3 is TGTGCCAGCAGCTCCCGTGGGGGGGCGCATGGCAATCAGCCCCAGCATTTT. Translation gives CASSSRGGAHGNQPQHF. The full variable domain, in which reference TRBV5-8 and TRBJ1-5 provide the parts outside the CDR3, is EAGVTQSPTHLIKTRGQQATLRCSPISGHTSVYWYQQALGLGLQFLLWYDEGEERNRGNFPPRFSGRQFPNYSSELNVNALELEDSALYLCASSSRGGAHGNQPQHFGDGTRLSIL.